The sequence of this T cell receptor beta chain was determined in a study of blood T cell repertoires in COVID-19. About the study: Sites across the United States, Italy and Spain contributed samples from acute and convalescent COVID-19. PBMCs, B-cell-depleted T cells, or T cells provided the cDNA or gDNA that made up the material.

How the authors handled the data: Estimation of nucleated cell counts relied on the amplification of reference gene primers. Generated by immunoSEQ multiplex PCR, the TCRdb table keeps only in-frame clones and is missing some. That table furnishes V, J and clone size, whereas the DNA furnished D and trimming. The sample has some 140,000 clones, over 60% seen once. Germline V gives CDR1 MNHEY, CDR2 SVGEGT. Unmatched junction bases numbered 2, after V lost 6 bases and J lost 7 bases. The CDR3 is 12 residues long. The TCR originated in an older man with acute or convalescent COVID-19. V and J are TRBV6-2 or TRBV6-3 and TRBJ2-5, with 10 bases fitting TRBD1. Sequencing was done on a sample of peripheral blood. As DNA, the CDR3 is TGTGCCAGCAGCGGACAGGGGGTGACCCAGTACTTC. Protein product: CASSGQGVTQYF.